The present T cell receptor (beta chain) was sequenced within a study of blood T cells in healthy people across ages. Through a sample-barcoded 5' primer and a J-beta primer mix, a second PCR was run for about 6 to 12 cycles. Using its own MiXCR run on the 5' RACE reads, TCRdb lists one record per CDR3 protein. Here the sample spans 350,000 to 450,000 distinct CDR3 sequences, 50% to 60% being singletons. With 7 bases removed from V and 0 bases from J, the gap between germline ends came to 16 bases. CDR3 length: 16 residues. The sequence was collected from a man aged 55 to 69 in good health. The chain joins TRBV12-3 or TRBV12-4 to TRBJ2-1; D possibly uses TRBD1 or TRBD2 (5 bases each). Specimen: blood. CDR3 sequence (DNA): TGTGCCAGCATGCCAACTCAGGGAGCCTCCTACAATGAGCAGTTCTTC. As protein: CASMPTQGASYNEQFF.